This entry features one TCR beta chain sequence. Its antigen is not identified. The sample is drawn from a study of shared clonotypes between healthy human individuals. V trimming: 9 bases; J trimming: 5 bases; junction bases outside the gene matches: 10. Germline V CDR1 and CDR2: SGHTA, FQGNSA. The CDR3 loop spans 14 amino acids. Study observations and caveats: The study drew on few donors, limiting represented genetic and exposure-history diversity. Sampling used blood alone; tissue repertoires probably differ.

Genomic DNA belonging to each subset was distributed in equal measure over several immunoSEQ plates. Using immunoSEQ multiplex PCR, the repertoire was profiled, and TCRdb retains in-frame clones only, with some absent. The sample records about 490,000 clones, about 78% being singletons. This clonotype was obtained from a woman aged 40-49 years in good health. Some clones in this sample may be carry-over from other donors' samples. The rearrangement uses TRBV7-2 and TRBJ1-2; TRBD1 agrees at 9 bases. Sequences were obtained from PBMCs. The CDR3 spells CASIPGQGEYGYTF. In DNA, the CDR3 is TGTGCCAGTATTCCGGGACAGGGTGAATATGGCTACACCTTC.